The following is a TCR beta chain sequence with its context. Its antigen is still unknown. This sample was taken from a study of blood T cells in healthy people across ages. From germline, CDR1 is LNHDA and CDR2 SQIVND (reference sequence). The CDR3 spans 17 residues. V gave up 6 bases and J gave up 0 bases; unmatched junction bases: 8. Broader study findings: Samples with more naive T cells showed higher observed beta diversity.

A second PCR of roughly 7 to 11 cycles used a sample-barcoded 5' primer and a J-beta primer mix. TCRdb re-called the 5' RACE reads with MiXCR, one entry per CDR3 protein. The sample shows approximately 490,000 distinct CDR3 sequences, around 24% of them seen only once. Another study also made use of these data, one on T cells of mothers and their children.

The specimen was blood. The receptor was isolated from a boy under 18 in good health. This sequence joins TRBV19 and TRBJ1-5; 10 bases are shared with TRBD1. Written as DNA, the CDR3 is TGTGCCAGTAGCTATCCGGGACAGGGGCGTAGCAATCAGCCCCAGCATTTT. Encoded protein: CASSYPGQGRSNQPQHF.